These 24 T cell receptor beta chains were sequenced from one sample in a study of cytomegalovirus exposure and HLA in healthy donors. The PCR used 60 Vbeta and 13 Jbeta primers. Produced via immunoSEQ multiplex PCR; TCRdb's table is partial and in-frame only. The table has 150,000 to 200,000 clones, 75% to 85% seen once. The sequencing sample was made of PBMCs. The source of these receptors is a man between 18 and 35 years old in good health and CMV-seronegative.

V gene TRBV10-2 combines with J gene TRBJ1-4, with TRBD1 matching over 9 bases. J gave up 1 base and V 6 bases, and 3 bases lay outside the gene matches. CDR3 length: 15 amino acids. Germline CDR1 reads WSHSY; CDR2 reads SAAADI. CDR3 coding DNA: TGCGCCAGCAGCCGACAGGGGGTAACTAATGAAAAACTGTTTTTT. This sequence encodes CASSRQGVTNEKLFF.

V usage is TRBV5-1 and J usage is TRBJ2-1, with 10 nucleotides matching TRBD2. V shed 0 bases, J shed 8 bases, and the junction held 5 bases outside the gene matches. The germline gives CDR1 SGHRS, CDR2 YFSETQ. The CDR3 is 15 amino acids. As DNA, the CDR3 is TGCGCCAGCAGCTTGGATCCAGCGGGGGGGTATGAGCAGTTCTTC. Protein product: CASSLDPAGGYEQFF.

The gene calls are TRBV11-3 and TRBJ2-7, with a possible D match to TRBD1 (6 bases). Trimming took 8 bases from V and 4 from J, leaving 15 bases between them. CDR1 is SGHNT and CDR2 is YENEEA in the germline V gene. The CDR3 contains 13 residues. The CDR3 spells CASQQGAGYEQYF. In DNA form, the CDR3 reads TGTGCCAGCCAACAGGGCGCAGGATACGAGCAGTACTTC.

The chain is built from TRBV6-6 and TRBJ2-5; TRBD2 aligns across 7 bases. The J call is doubtful: the DNA matches TRBJ2-7 better. There are 13 residues in the CDR3. The V gene's germline CDR1 is MNHNY and CDR2 SVGAGI (reference sequence). The CDR3 coding sequence is TGTGCCAGCAGCCGGACTAGTTTGGACGAGCAGTACTTC. Translated: CASSRTSLDEQYF.

V is TRBV7-2 and J is TRBJ2-7, with 9 nucleotides matching TRBD2. V trimming: 8 bases; J trimming: 3 bases; junction bases outside the gene matches: 8. CDR3 length: 14 amino acids. Germline V lookup: CDR1 SGHTA, CDR2 FQGNSA. The CDR3 loop reads CASRASGGLYEQYF. The DNA of the CDR3 is TGTGCCAGCCGAGCGAGCGGGGGGCTCTACGAGCAGTACTTC.

V and J are TRBV30 and TRBJ1-2; TRBD1 might be the D (5 bases). The CDR3 consists of 14 residues. CDR1 is GTSNPN, CDR2 SVGIG, per germline (reference sequence). V was clipped by 8 bases and J by 8 bases, with 24 bases between them. The CDR3 sequence: CAGRRGVTRQGYTF. In DNA, the CDR3 is TGTGCCGGAAGACGTGGGGTAACCAGACAGGGCTACACCTTC.

The chain joins TRBV5-1 to TRBJ2-7, with 7 nucleotides matching TRBD1. With V trimmed by 3 bases and J by 2 bases, 5 bases remained unmatched. The germline gives CDR1 SGHRS, CDR2 YFSETQ. The CDR3 is 14 residues long. CDR3 coding DNA: TGCGCCAGCAGCTCTGGACAGGCCCCCTACGAGCAGTACTTC. This sequence encodes CASSSGQAPYEQYF.

The chain links TRBV15 to TRBJ1-4; no clear D gene. The CDR3 runs to 15 residues. Germline-derived CDR1 and CDR2 are LNHNV and YYDKDF (reference sequence). Deletions cut 1 base from V and 6 bases from J, with 12 bases between. CDR3 residues: CATSRGTRRDEKLFF. In DNA form, the CDR3 reads TGTGCCACCAGCAGAGGGACTAGGCGCGATGAAAAACTGTTTTTT.

The rearrangement joins TRBV19 to TRBJ1-4; possible D gene TRBD1, 6 bases. This CDR3 is built from 15 residues. Germline CDR1 is LNHDA and CDR2 is SQIVND (reference sequence). V was pared by 5 bases and J by 7 bases, with 17 bases between. The DNA for the CDR3 is TGTGCCAGTAGTTCCCAGGGGTCGGTTGGTGAAAAACTGTTTTTT. It yields the protein CASSSQGSVGEKLFF.

The rearrangement links TRBV6-5 to TRBJ1-2, with 9 bases that match TRBD1. Germline V gene sequence: CDR1 MNHEY, CDR2 SVGAGI. The CDR3 runs to 15 residues. Germline trimming cut 5 bases from V and 2 bases from J; bases unmatched to any gene: 6. CDR3 loop: CASSRTGTGNYGYTF. CDR3 nucleotide sequence: TGTGCCAGCAGTCGTACCGGGACAGGGAACTATGGCTACACCTTC.

This clone was counted once. The chain employs TRBV9 and TRBJ1-6; TRBD1 agrees at 7 bases. This CDR3 region has 14 residues. CDR1 and CDR2 from the germline V gene are SGDLS and YYNGEE. V lost 3 bases, J lost 8 bases, and 5 bases stayed unmatched. The CDR3 loop is CASSGYRGDSPLHF. For the CDR3, the DNA is TGTGCCAGCAGCGGCTACAGGGGTGATTCACCCCTCCACTTT.

Here the CDR3 DNA reads TGTGCGGCGGCTCCTGCTCGGAATTCACCCCTCCACTTT. Its protein is CAAAPARNSPLHF. The V gene is TRBV27, the J gene TRBJ1-6; D unresolved. Germline assignment: CDR1 MNHEY and CDR2 SMNVEV (reference sequence). The CDR3 sequence is 13 residues long.

This rearrangement joins TRBV14 to TRBJ2-3; 9 nucleotides agree with TRBD2. V shed 4 bases, J shed 1 base, and the junction held 9 bases outside the gene matches. The CDR3 is 17 amino acids. The germline V gene has CDR1 SGHDN and CDR2 FVKESK. The CDR3 reads CASSLELAGGGTDTQYF. The CDR3 nucleotides read TGTGCCAGCAGCCTTGAACTAGCGGGCGGTGGCACAGATACGCAGTATTTT.

This clone was detected a few times. The chain has TRBV14 and TRBJ2-1; a weak D match, TRBD2 (7 bases). The V end lost 0 bases, the J end lost 10 bases, and 34 bases lay between the germline ends. The germline V gene has CDR1 SGHDN and CDR2 FVKESK. This CDR3 is built from 21 residues. The CDR3 coding sequence is TGTGCCAGCAGCCAAGAATCTAGCGTCCGGGGAGGGGGGAGACGGGGCGGGGAGCAGTTCTTC. It is translated as CASSQESSVRGGGRRGGEQFF.

This chain uses TRBV10-3 with TRBJ2-2; D unresolved. The CDR3 runs to 12 residues. The germline CDR1 and CDR2 sequences are ENHRY and SYGVKD. V was trimmed by 0 bases and J by 8 bases, leaving 4 bases between them. CDR3 sequence: CAISESSGELFF. The CDR3 nucleotides are TGTGCCATCAGTGAGTCCTCGGGGGAGCTGTTTTTT.

The V call is TRBV19, the J call TRBJ1-5, with 7 bases matching TRBD1. Unmatched junction bases numbered 7, after V lost 6 bases and J lost 2 bases. Germline V gene sequence: CDR1 LNHDA, CDR2 SQIVND (reference sequence). The CDR3 is made up of 15 amino acids. CDR3 DNA sequence: TGTGCCAGTAGGGGATTCAGGGGGGGCAATCAGCCCCAGCATTTT. It codes for CASRGFRGGNQPQHF.

The V gene is TRBV10-2, the J gene TRBJ2-7; 7 bases line up with TRBD1. The V gene end was trimmed by 6 bases and the J gene end by 3 bases; junction bases not matched to a gene: 8. This CDR3 spans 14 amino acids. The germline V gene encodes CDR1 WSHSY and CDR2 SAAADI. CDR3 sequence: CASRARDSFYEQYF. The CDR3, as DNA: TGCGCCAGCAGGGCCCGGGACAGTTTCTACGAGCAGTACTTC.

V is TRBV5-6 and J is TRBJ1-4; a weak D match, TRBD1 (6 bases). In germline, CDR1 is SGHDT, CDR2 YYEEEE. V was shortened by 1 base and J by 2 bases, with 12 bases between the two germline ends. This CDR3 has 16 residues. The DNA for the CDR3 is TGTGCCAGCAGCTTGATGGGGGCAAGTACTAATGAAAAACTGTTTTTT. This codes for CASSLMGASTNEKLFF. Full variable domain (remainder filled in from reference TRBV5-6 and TRBJ1-4): DAGVTQSPTHLIKTRGQQVTLRCSPKSGHDTVSWYQQALGQGPQFIFQYYEEEERQRGNFPDRFSGHQFPNYSSELNVNALLLGDSALYLCASSLMGASTNEKLFFGSGTQLSVL.

The chain recombines TRBV9 with TRBJ2-5; 16 nucleotides line up with TRBD2. CDR1 and CDR2 (germline): SGDLS, YYNGEE. Trimming at V came to 4 bases and at J to 5 bases, leaving 11 bases not matched to a gene. The CDR3 length is 18 residues. The chain's CDR3 is CASSSGLAGGGGWETQYF. DNA of the CDR3: TGTGCCAGCAGCTCGGGACTAGCGGGGGGGGGAGGATGGGAGACCCAGTACTTC.

This chain uses TRBV30 with TRBJ2-2, with D perhaps matching TRBD1 (5 bases). The germline V gene has CDR1 GTSNPN and CDR2 SVGIG (reference sequence). The CDR3 contains 13 residues. Trimming removed 4 bases at V and 5 bases at J, with 11 bases between. The CDR3 bases are TGTGCCTGGATGGGCAGGGTGACCGGGGAGCTGTTTTTT. Protein: CAWMGRVTGELFF.

The chain couples TRBV7-2 to TRBJ2-7; no reliable D call. Germline lookup yields CDR1 SGHTA and CDR2 FQGNSA. Trimming cost V 5 bases and J 0 bases, with 5 bases left between them. The CDR3 covers 12 residues. CDR3 nucleotide sequence: TGTGCCAGCAGCCCTAGCTCCTACGAGCAGTACTTC. It encodes CASSPSSYEQYF.

This clone was counted a single time. This sequence joins TRBV29-1 and TRBJ1-2; D gene ambiguous. V gave up 4 bases and J gave up 1 base, with 10 bases separating them. CDR3 length: 13 amino acids. CDR1 and CDR2 from the germline V gene are SQVTM and ANQGSEA. In DNA, the CDR3 is TGCAGCGTTGCCCTCCCCCTTAACTATGGCTACACCTTC. This gives the protein CSVALPLNYGYTF.

This rearrangement joins TRBV7-9 to TRBJ1-1; no firm D call. V gave up 0 bases and J gave up 8 bases, with 4 bases separating them. CDR1 and CDR2 from the germline V gene are SEHNR and FQNEAQ (reference sequence). The CDR3 is 11 amino acids. The DNA for the CDR3 is TGTGCCAGCAGCTTAGCGAGGGAAGCTTTCTTT. Encoded protein: CASSLAREAFF. Full variable domain (missing parts from reference TRBV7-9 and TRBJ1-1): DTGVSQNPRHKITKRGQNVTFRCDPISEHNRLYWYRQTLGQGPEFLTYFQNEAQLEKSRLLSDRFSAERPKGSFSTLEIQRTEQGDSAMYLCASSLAREAFFGQGTRLTVV.

The rearrangement links TRBV10-3 to TRBJ2-7, with D unclear. V gave up 6 bases and J gave up 0 bases, with 9 bases separating them. Germline V gene lookup returns CDR1 ENHRY and CDR2 SYGVKD. The CDR3 runs 13 residues. CDR3 sequence (DNA): TGTGCCATCAGCCAACAAAGCTCCTACGAGCAGTACTTC. Its protein is CAISQQSSYEQYF.